This entry lists 29 T cell receptor beta chains sequenced from one sample in a study of blood T cell repertoires in COVID-19. Repertoires were generated with immunoSEQ multiplex PCR, while TCRdb's copy carries only in-frame clones and drops some. The repertoire holds about 210,000 clones, with around 81% as singletons. The specimen sequenced was PBMCs or T cells enriched from blood (not recorded which). The receptor source for this set is a man aged 25 to 45 with acute COVID-19.

This chain links TRBV2 with TRBJ1-2; D is unclear. Germline lookup yields CDR1 SNHLY and CDR2 FYNNEI. V lost 8 bases and J 3 bases, leaving 7 bases between the germline ends. The CDR3 has 11 amino acids. In DNA form, the CDR3 reads TGTGCCAGCCGAGCGTACTATGGCTACACCTTC. Translating gives CASRAYYGYTF.

J is TRBJ1-1 and V is TRBV9; TRBD1 matches 7 bases. Germline values: CDR1 SGDLS, CDR2 YYNGEE. J lost 4 bases, V lost 0 bases, and 3 bases had no gene match. The CDR3 length is 14 residues. The DNA for the CDR3 is TGTGCCAGCAGCGTAGCTCCAGGGGGCACTGAAGCTTTCTTT. Encoded protein: CASSVAPGGTEAFF.

CDR3 in DNA: TGTGCCAGCAGGTGGGGAGGAGCTAGTTCCACCGGGGAGCTGTTTTTT. Translated: CASRWGGASSTGELFF. The V gene is TRBV28, the J gene TRBJ2-2; a possible D gene is TRBD2 (6 bases). This CDR3 comprises 16 residues. Germline V gene sequence: CDR1 MDHEN, CDR2 SYDVKM. V was pared by 6 bases and J by 4 bases, with 18 bases between.

V is TRBV7-3 and J is TRBJ1-1; D unresolved. The length of the CDR3 is 14 residues. The germline V gene has CDR1 SGHTA and CDR2 FQGTGA. The V end was cut by 2 bases, the J end by 5 bases, with 12 bases between. The CDR3 reads CASSLERVHTEAFF. CDR3 DNA sequence: TGTGCCAGCAGCTTAGAGCGGGTTCATACTGAAGCTTTCTTT.

The chain joins TRBV5-1 to TRBJ1-2; no firm D call. The CDR3 runs to 14 residues. V was cut by 2 bases and J by 3 bases, with 11 bases left in between. Germline CDR1 SGHRS, CDR2 YFSETQ. The CDR3 nucleotides are TGCGCCAGCAGCTTCGGGTCGACTGACTATGGCTACACCTTC. Translated, it gives CASSFGSTDYGYTF.

The chain recombines TRBV7-5 with TRBJ2-2; TRBD2 is the table's D call, not checked against the DNA. TRBV7-5 is a pseudogene. The CDR3 is 14 residues long. Here the CDR3 reads CVIPGWADTGELFF. DNA of the CDR3: TGTGTCATTCCGGGGTGGGCGGACACCGGGGAGCTGTTTTTT.

This clone was counted between two and nine times. The chain links TRBV6-6 to TRBJ2-3, with TRBD2 matching 9 bases. The germline CDR1 and CDR2 sequences are MNHNY and SVGAGI (reference sequence). V was clipped by 2 bases and J by 2 bases; unmatched bases: 2. The CDR3 length is 15 residues. As DNA, the CDR3 is TGTGCCAGCAGTTACGGCGGGGGGGCCACAGATACGCAGTATTTT. Amino acid sequence: CASSYGGGATDTQYF.

The rearrangement links TRBV4-2 to TRBJ1-2, with 8 bases fitting TRBD1. The V segment lost 4 bases and the J segment 3 bases; nucleotides outside the gene matches: 7. The CDR3 contains 15 residues. CDR1 and CDR2 (germline): LGHNA, YNFKEQ. CDR3 sequence reads: CASSPNPTGDYGYTF. In nucleotides, the CDR3 is TGTGCCAGCAGCCCAAACCCGACAGGGGACTATGGCTACACCTTC.

This clone has only one observation. The rearrangement joins TRBV10-2 to TRBJ1-1; no clear D. Germline CDR1 reads WSHSY; CDR2 reads SAAADI. This CDR3 has 13 amino acids. Trimming removed 3 bases at V and 5 bases at J, with 10 bases between. CDR3 sequence: CASSEPLRTEAFF. As DNA, the CDR3 is TGCGCCAGCAGTGAACCTCTGAGAACTGAAGCTTTCTTT.

J is TRBJ2-5 and V is TRBV27; TRBD2 matches 10 bases. Germline trimming cut 1 base from V and 2 bases from J; bases unmatched to any gene: 4. The CDR3 sequence is 16 residues long. Germline CDR1 reads MNHEY; CDR2 reads SMNVEV (reference sequence). The CDR3 DNA sequence: TGTGCCAGCAGTTTATTAAGCGGGGGGGCTCAAGAGACCCAGTACTTC. Its translation is CASSLLSGGAQETQYF.

This clone was counted a single time. The chain joins TRBV30 to TRBJ1-3; D perhaps matches TRBD1 (5 bases). The CDR3 extends over 14 amino acids. The germline CDR1 and CDR2 sequences are GTSNPN and SVGIG (reference sequence). Trimming cost V 4 bases and J 5 bases, with 15 bases left between them. The CDR3 reads CAWTPPGPRNTIYF. Here the CDR3 DNA reads TGTGCCTGGACCCCGCCAGGGCCTAGAAACACCATATATTTT.

The chain carries TRBV19 and TRBJ1-6; 7 nucleotides match TRBD1. Per germline, CDR1 LNHDA and CDR2 SQIVND (reference sequence). This CDR3 region has 15 residues. V lost 4 bases and J lost 5; bases outside the gene matches: 5. The CDR3: CASSTRQGNNSPLHF. In nucleotides, the CDR3 is TGTGCCAGTAGTACGAGACAGGGCAATAATTCACCCCTCCACTTT.

The chain carries TRBV9 and TRBJ2-2, with D perhaps matching TRBD2 (6 bases). The CDR3 is 14 residues long. Trimming took 1 base from V and 6 from J, leaving 10 bases between them. Looked up from germline, CDR1 is SGDLS and CDR2 is YYNGEE. The CDR3 sequence is CASSVHGGSGELFF. CDR3 nucleotide sequence: TGTGCCAGCAGCGTACATGGGGGGTCCGGGGAGCTGTTTTTT.

This clone was recorded once. The chain links TRBV9 to TRBJ1-1, with 7 bases identical to TRBD1. V trimming: 3 bases; J trimming: 0 bases; junction bases outside the gene matches: 8. CDR3 length equals 16 residues. Germline V gene data show CDR1 as SGDLS and CDR2 as YYNGEE. The CDR3 DNA is TGTGCCAGCAGCGAGCATACAGGGGTCATGAACACTGAAGCTTTCTTT. This sequence encodes CASSEHTGVMNTEAFF. The whole variable domain, filled in from reference TRBV9 and TRBJ1-1, reads DSGVTQTPKHLITATGQRVTLRCSPRSGDLSVYWYQQSLDQGLQFLIQYYNGEERAKGNILERFSAQQFPDLHSELNLSSLELGDSALYFCASSEHTGVMNTEAFFGQGTRLTVV.

This clone was counted once. This chain connects TRBV19 to TRBJ1-2, with D perhaps TRBD1 (6 bases). Trimming took 7 bases from V and 7 from J, leaving 13 bases between them. The CDR3 totals 12 residues. Per germline, CDR1 LNHDA and CDR2 SQIVND (reference sequence). In DNA, the CDR3 is TGTGCCAGTACCATGGGGGGGCCTGGCTACACCTTC. It yields the protein CASTMGGPGYTF.

In DNA, the CDR3 is TGCGCCAGCAGTGATCTAGCGGGGGTAGATACGCAGTATTTT. This gives the protein CASSDLAGVDTQYF. This chain joins TRBV10-1 and TRBJ2-3, with 10 nucleotides matching TRBD2. J gave up 5 bases and V 3 bases, and 2 bases lay outside the gene matches. CDR1 WNHNN and CDR2 SYGVQD come from the germline V gene (reference sequence). This CDR3 has 14 amino acids.

This clone was found a few times. The CDR3 DNA reads as TGTGCCTCAGGGTTCTCCTACGAGCAGTACTTC. Protein: CASGFSYEQYF. This chain joins TRBV10-3 and TRBJ2-7, with D possibly matching TRBD1 (5 bases). Germline V gene lookup returns CDR1 ENHRY and CDR2 SYGVKD. The CDR3 runs to 11 residues. Trimming left V 11 bases short and J 0 bases short, with 8 bases between.

The V and J genes are TRBV30 and TRBJ2-7, with 7 nucleotides matching TRBD1. This CDR3 has 15 amino acids. Trimming removed 3 bases from V and 8 bases from J; junction bases left unmatched: 16. Germline values: CDR1 GTSNPN, CDR2 SVGIG (reference sequence). CDR3 sequence: CAWSPRQGKGSQQYF. In DNA, the CDR3 is TGTGCCTGGAGCCCTCGACAGGGCAAAGGATCCCAGCAGTACTTC.

This clone turned up a few times. The CDR3 protein is CASSFGTSIDTQYF. CDR3 nucleotide sequence: TGCGCCAGCAGCTTCGGGACTAGCATCGATACGCAGTATTTT. The chain recombines TRBV5-1 with TRBJ2-3; 9 positions agree with TRBD2. V trimming: 2 bases; J trimming: 6 bases; junction bases outside the gene matches: 4. Germline V gives CDR1 SGHRS, CDR2 YFSETQ. The CDR3 sequence is 14 residues long.

The V call is TRBV3-1 (or the pseudogene TRBV3-2), the J call TRBJ1-1, with a weak D call TRBD1 (5 bases). Germline lookup yields CDR1 LGHDT and CDR2 YNNKEL (reference sequence). Trimming removed 1 base at V and 2 bases at J, with 8 bases between. The CDR3 has 14 amino acids. CDR3 protein: CASSQVGQNTEAFF. In nucleotides, the CDR3 is TGTGCCAGCAGCCAAGTCGGACAAAACACTGAAGCTTTCTTT.

The chain couples TRBV12-3 or TRBV12-4 to TRBJ2-3, with D perhaps TRBD1 (6 bases). V dropped 8 bases and J dropped 2 bases, with 8 bases sitting between them. The CDR3 is 12 residues long. The CDR3 region is CASSGATDTQYF. The CDR3 nucleotides read TGTGCCAGCTCAGGGGCCACAGATACGCAGTATTTT.

The CDR3 loop is CSVSPGSYEQYF. The CDR3 coding sequence is TGCAGCGTCTCCCCAGGCTCCTACGAGCAGTACTTC. The chain links TRBV29-1 to TRBJ2-7; no definite D call. V lost 6 bases and J lost 0, with 9 bases in between. The CDR3 has 12 amino acids. Germline V gives CDR1 SQVTM, CDR2 ANQGSEA.

The V gene is TRBV4-1, the J gene TRBJ1-4; tentative D call: TRBD1 (6 bases). Per the germline V gene, CDR1 is MGHRA and CDR2 is YSYEKL. Trimming removed 2 bases at V and 8 bases at J, with 15 bases between. The CDR3 is made up of 15 amino acids. The CDR3 DNA reads TGCGCCAGCAGCCAATCACAGGGATTCGACGAAAAACTGTTTTTT. This encodes CASSQSQGFDEKLFF.

The chain is built from TRBV24-1 and TRBJ1-2; a weak D match, TRBD1 (5 bases). The V end was cut by 1 base, the J end by 6 bases, with 8 bases between. The CDR3 consists of 13 residues. Germline V gene lookup returns CDR1 KGHDR and CDR2 SFDVKD. CDR3 sequence reads: CATSDLSGDGYTF. Here the CDR3 DNA reads TGTGCCACCAGTGATTTATCGGGGGATGGCTACACCTTC.

In this sample, this clone turned up many times. The J gene is TRBJ1-2, the V gene TRBV2; TRBD1 agrees at 8 bases. The CDR3 extends over 15 amino acids. Germline V gene data show CDR1 as SNHLY and CDR2 as FYNNEI. Unmatched junction bases numbered 15, after V lost 9 bases and J lost 6 bases. CDR3 sequence (DNA): TGTGCCAGAACCGGGTTGTCAGGGGGCGGTCATGGCTACACCTTC. This sequence encodes CARTGLSGGGHGYTF.

The chain employs TRBV14 and TRBJ2-1; D is unresolved. With 0 bases removed from V and 5 bases from J, the gap between germline ends came to 17 bases. Per germline, CDR1 SGHDN and CDR2 FVKESK. This CDR3 is built from 17 residues. The CDR3 bases are TGTGCCAGCAGCCAAGAGTACCGCAGGATGGTGGACAATGAGCAGTTCTTC. Protein: CASSQEYRRMVDNEQFF.

This clone appeared once. The gene calls are TRBV13 and TRBJ2-2; 8 nucleotides match TRBD1. The CDR3 length is 15 residues. With V trimmed by 5 bases and J by 5 bases, 7 bases remained unmatched. The germline V gene has CDR1 PRHDT and CDR2 FYEKMQ (reference sequence). CDR3 in DNA: TGTGCCAGCAGCCCTCGACAGGGGCGGACCGGGGAGCTGTTTTTT. Residues: CASSPRQGRTGELFF.

This clone was counted a single time. This chain links TRBV7-2 with TRBJ2-5, with D tentatively TRBD1 (6 bases). V was trimmed by 4 bases and J by 4 bases, leaving 16 bases between them. The CDR3 covers 15 residues. Looked up from germline, CDR1 is SGHTA and CDR2 is FQGNSA. As DNA, the CDR3 is TGTGCCAGCAGCTCAAAAGGGAACAGGGTAGAGACCCAGTACTTC. This encodes CASSSKGNRVETQYF. Based on the CDR3 plus reference TRBV7-2 and TRBJ2-5, the full variable domain is GAGVSQSPSNKVTEKGKDVELRCDPISGHTALYWYRQSLGQGLEFLIYFQGNSAPDKSGLPSDRFSAERTGGSVSTLTIQRTQQEDSAVYLCASSSKGNRVETQYFGPGTRLLVL.

The chain couples TRBV6-4 to TRBJ1-6; no clear D. The germline CDR1 and CDR2 sequences are MRHNA and SNTAGT. The CDR3 is 12 amino acids. V gave up 8 bases and J gave up 11 bases, with 13 bases separating them. Here the CDR3 DNA reads TGTGCCAGCCCGCGAGGAATAACACCCCTCCACTTT. Amino acid sequence: CASPRGITPLHF.